A selection of T cell receptor beta chains follows, all from one sample in a study of cytomegalovirus exposure and HLA in healthy donors. Generated by immunoSEQ multiplex PCR, the TCRdb table keeps only in-frame clones and is missing some. The sample holds more than 90,000 clones; around three quarters are singletons and the top ten take 2.5% to 3.5%. The sequenced sample consisted of PBMCs. The receptor set was obtained from a woman under 30 in good health and CMV-seropositive. Each CDR3 is given without its conserved first and last residue. Clone size is stated in some rows and not others, as once, few, many or a class when expanded.

.,TRBV6-1,TRBJ2-7,ASSEASLAVNGEQY
.,TRBV27,TRBJ1-2,ASSDRVLGGYT
.,TRBV2,TRBJ2-1,ASSDSDSPAYNEQF
few,TRBV6-5,TRBJ2-2,ASSYGLTRPGELF
few,TRBV12-2,TRBJ2-3,ASLFLGTSGSGGDTQY
.,TRBV15,TRBJ2-2,ATSRMAGSGELF
.,TRBV21-1,TRBJ1-1,ASSKDRGRLSTEAF
.,TRBV11-2,TRBJ2-7,ASSSFDRVGYEQY
few,TRBV15,TRBJ1-1,ATSRVPRQNTEAF
.,TRBV4-2,TRBJ2-3,ASSQGQGTMGRDTQY
once,TRBV5-1,TRBJ2-1,ASSLVNYPFYNEQF
.,TRBV11-2,TRBJ2-2,ASSWTGSNTGELF
.,TRBV19,TRBJ1-5,ASSIEDSPNQPQH
.,TRBV6-6,TRBJ2-7,ASSYSSAQGEQY
.,TRBV19,TRBJ2-3,ASSRAGRKADTQY
.,TRBV19,TRBJ1-1,ASSIDLRAAF
.,TRBV7-9,TRBJ2-7,ASQEGEQY